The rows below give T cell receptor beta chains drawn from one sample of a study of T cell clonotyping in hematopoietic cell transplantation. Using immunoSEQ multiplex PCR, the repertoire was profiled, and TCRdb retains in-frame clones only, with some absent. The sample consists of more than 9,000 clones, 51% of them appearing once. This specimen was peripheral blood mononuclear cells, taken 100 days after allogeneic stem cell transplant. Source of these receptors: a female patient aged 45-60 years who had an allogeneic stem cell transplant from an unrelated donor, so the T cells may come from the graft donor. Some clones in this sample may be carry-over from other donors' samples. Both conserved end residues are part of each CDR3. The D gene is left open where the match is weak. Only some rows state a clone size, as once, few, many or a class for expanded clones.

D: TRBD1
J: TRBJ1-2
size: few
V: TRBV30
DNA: TGTGCCTGGAGTACTGACAGGGAAAGGTTTGGTTTGTTGGATGGCTACACCTTC
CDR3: CAWSTDRERFGLLDGYTF

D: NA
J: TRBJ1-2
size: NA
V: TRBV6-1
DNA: TGTGCCAGCAGCGCACCCGGCCACTTAGCGGGCTACACCTTC
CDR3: CASSAPGHLAGYTF

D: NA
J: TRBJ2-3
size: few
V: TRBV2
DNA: TGTGCCAGCAGTGACGACAGGGATACGCAGTATTTT
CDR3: CASSDDRDTQYF

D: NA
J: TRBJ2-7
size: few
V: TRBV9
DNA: TGTGCCAGCAGCGTCGGAGACAGCTACGAGCAGTACTTC
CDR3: CASSVGDSYEQYF

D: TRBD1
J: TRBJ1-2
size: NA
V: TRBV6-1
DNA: TGTGCCAGCAGTGAAATTCAGGGGGCAGATGGCTACACCTTC
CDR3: CASSEIQGADGYTF

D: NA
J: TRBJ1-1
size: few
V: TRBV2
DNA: TGTGCCAGCAGGCCGACAGAGGGCACTGAAGCTTTCTTT
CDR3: CASRPTEGTEAFF

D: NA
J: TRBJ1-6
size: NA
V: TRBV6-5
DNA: TGTGCCAGCAGCCACCCGATTTATAATTCACCCCTCCACTTT
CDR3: CASSHPIYNSPLHF

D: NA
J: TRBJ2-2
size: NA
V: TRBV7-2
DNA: TGTGCCAGCAGCCCCGATCTCGGGGAGCTGTTTTTT
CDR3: CASSPDLGELFF

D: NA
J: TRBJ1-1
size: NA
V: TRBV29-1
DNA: TGCAGCGTTGAAGATTTTGGGGGAGATGAAGCTTTCTTT
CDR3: CSVEDFGGDEAFF

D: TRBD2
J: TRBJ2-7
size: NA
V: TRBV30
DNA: TGTGCCTGGAATCCCGGGGGGACCTACGAGCAGTACTTC
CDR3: CAWNPGGTYEQYF

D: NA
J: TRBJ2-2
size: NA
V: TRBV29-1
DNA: TGCAGCGTTGAATGGAGTGTGGGTGCCGGGGAGCTGTTTTTT
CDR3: CSVEWSVGAGELFF

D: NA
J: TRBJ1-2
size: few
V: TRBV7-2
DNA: TGTGCCAGCAGCCCCAGGGTGGGCTATGGCTACACCTTC
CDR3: CASSPRVGYGYTF

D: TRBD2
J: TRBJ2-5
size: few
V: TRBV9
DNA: TGTGCCAGCAGCGCTAGCGGGAGGGCTTGGGAGACCCAGTACTTC
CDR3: CASSASGRAWETQYF

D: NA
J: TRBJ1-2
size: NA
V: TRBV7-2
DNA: TGTGCCAGCAGCTTAGAGGGTGGCTACACCTTC
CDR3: CASSLEGGYTF

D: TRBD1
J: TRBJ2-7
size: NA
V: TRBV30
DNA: TGTGCCTGGAGGGTGGGCAGGGGGATCGACGAGCAGTACTTC
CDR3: CAWRVGRGIDEQYF

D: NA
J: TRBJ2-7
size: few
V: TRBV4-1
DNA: TGCGCCAGCAGCCCCTTGACAGGTCCCAACTCCTACGAGCAGTACTTC
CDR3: CASSPLTGPNSYEQYF

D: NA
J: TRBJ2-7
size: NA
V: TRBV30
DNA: TGTGCCTGGAGTCCTACATCTTACGAGCAGTACTTC
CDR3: CAWSPTSYEQYF

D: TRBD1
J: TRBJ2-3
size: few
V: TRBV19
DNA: TGTGCCAGTAGTGCGACAGGGTTCGCAGATACGCAGTATTTT
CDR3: CASSATGFADTQYF

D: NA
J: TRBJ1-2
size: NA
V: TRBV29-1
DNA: TGCAGCGTCGGTTCGCCCTTCTATGGCTACACCTTC
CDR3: CSVGSPFYGYTF

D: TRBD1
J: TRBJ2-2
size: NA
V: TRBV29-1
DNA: TGCAGCGTTCTGACAGGGCAGAACACCGGGGAGCTGTTTTTT
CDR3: CSVLTGQNTGELFF

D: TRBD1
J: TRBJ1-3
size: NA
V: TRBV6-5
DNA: TGTGCCAGCAGTTACTCGAGACAGGGATCCGGAAACACCATATATTTT
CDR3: CASSYSRQGSGNTIYF

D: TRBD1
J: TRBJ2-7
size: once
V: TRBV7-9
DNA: TGTGCCAGCAGTTCAACCGGGACAGGGGTCCACGAGCAGTACTTC
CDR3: CASSSTGTGVHEQYF

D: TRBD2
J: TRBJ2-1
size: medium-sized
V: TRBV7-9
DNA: TGTGCTGGAGCGGGAGGGCCGGACAATGAGCAGTTCTTC
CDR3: CAGAGGPDNEQFF

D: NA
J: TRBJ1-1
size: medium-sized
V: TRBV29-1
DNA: TGCAGCGCCGAGGGCAGGGAAGATGGGAACACTGAAGCTTTCTTT
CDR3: CSAEGREDGNTEAFF

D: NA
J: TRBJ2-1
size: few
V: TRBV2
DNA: TGTGCCAGCAGTGAAGCAGGGAGCCCCGATGAGCAGTTCTTC
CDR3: CASSEAGSPDEQFF

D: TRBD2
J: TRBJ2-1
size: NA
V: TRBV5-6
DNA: TGTGCCAGCAGCGACGGGACTAGCGGGGAGCAGTTCTTC
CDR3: CASSDGTSGEQFF